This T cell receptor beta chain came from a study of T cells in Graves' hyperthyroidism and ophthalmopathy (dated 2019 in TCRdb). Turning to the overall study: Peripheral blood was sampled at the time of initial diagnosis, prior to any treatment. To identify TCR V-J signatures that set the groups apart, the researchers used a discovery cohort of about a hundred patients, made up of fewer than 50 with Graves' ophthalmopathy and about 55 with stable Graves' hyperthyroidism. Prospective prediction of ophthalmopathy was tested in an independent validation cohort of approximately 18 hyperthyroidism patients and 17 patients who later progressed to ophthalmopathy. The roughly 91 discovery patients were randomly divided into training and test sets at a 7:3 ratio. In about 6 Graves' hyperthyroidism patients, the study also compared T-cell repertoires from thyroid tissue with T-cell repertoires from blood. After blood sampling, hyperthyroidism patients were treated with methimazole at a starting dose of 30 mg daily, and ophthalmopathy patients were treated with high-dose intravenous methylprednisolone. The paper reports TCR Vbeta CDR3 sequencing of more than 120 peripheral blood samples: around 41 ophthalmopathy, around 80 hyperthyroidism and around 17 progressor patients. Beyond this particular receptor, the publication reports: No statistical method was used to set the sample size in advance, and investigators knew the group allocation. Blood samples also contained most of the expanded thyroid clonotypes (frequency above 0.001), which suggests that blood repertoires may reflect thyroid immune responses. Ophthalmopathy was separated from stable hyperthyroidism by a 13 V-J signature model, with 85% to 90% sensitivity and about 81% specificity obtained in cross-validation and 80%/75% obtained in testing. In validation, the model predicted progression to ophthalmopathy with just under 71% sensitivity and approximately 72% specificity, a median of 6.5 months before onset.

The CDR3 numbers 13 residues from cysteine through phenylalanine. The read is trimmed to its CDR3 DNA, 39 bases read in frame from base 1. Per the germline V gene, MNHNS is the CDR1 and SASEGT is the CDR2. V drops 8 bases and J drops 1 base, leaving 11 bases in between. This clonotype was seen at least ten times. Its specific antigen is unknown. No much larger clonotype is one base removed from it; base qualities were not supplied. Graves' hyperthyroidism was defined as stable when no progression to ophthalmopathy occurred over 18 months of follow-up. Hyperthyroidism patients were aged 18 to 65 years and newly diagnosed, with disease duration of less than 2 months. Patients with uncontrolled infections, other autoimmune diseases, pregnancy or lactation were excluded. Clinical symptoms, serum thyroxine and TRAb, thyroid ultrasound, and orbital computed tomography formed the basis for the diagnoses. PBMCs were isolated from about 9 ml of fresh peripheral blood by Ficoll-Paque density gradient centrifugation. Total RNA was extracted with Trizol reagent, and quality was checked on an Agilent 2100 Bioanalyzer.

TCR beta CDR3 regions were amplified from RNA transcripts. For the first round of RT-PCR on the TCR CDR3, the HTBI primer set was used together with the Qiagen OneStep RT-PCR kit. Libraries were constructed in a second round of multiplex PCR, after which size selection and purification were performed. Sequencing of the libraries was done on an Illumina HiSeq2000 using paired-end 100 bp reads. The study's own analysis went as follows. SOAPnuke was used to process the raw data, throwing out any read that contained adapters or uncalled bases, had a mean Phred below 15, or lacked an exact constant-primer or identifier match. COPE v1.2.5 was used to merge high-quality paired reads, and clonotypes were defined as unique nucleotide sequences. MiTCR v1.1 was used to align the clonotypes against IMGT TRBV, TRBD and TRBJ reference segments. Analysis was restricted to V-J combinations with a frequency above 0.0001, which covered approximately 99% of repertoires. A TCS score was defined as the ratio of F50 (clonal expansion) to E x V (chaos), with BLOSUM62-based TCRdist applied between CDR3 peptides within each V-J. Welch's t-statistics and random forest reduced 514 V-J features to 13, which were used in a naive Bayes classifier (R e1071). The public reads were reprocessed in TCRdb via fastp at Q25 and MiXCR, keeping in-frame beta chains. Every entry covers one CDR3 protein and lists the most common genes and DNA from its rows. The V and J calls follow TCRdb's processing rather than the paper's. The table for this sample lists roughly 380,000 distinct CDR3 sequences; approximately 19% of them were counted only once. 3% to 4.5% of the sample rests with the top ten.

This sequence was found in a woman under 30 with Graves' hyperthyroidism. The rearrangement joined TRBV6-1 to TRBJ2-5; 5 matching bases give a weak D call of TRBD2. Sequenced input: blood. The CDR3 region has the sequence CASSQAGQETQYF. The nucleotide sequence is TGTGCCAGCTCTCAGGCGGGCCAAGAGACCCAGTACTTC.